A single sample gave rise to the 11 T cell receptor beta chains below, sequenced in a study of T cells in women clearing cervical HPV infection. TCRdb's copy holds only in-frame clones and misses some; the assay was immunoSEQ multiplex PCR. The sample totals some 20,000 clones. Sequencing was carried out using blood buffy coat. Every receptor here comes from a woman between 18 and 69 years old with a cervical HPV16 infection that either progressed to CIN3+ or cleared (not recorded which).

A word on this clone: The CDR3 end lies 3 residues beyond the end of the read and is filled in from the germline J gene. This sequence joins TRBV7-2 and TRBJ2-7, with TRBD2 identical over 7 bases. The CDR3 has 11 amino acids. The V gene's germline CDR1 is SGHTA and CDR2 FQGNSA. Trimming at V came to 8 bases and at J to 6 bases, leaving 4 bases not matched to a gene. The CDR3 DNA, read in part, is TGTGCCAGCGGCAGGGAGGGCGAG. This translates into CASGREGE. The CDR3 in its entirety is CASGREGEQYF.

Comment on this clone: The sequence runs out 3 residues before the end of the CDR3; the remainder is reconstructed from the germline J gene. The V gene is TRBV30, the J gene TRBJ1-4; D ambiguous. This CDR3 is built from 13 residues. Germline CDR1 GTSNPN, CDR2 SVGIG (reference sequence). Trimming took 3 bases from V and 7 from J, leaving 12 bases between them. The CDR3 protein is CAWSFAVSEKLFF. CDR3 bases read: TGTGCCTGGAGCTTCGCGGTCTCTGAAAAA. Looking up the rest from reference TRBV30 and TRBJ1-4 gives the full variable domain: SQTIHQWPATLVQPVGSPLSLECTVEGTSNPNLYWYRQAAGRGLQLLFYSVGIGQISSEVPQNLSASRPQDRQFILSSKKLLLSDSGFYLCAWSFAVSEKLFFGSGTQLSVL.

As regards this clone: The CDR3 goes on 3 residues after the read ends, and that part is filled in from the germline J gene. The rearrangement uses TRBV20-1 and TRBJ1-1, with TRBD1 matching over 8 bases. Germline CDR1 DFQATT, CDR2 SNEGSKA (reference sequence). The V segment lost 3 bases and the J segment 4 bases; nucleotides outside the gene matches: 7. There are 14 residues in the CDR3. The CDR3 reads CSASLDRVGTEAFF. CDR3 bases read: TGCAGTGCTAGCCTGGACAGGGTGGGCACTGAA.

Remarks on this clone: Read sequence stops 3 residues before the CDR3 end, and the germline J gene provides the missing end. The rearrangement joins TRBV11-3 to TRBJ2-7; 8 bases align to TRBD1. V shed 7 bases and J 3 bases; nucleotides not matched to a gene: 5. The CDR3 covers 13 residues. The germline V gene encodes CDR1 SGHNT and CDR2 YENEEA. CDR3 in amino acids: CASNGQGVYEQYF. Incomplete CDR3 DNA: TGTGCCAGCAACGGACAGGGAGTCTACGAG.

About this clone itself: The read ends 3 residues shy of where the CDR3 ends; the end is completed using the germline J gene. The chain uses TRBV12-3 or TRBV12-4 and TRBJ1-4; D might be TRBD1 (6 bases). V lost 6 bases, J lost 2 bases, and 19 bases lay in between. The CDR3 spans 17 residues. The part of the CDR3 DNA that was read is TGTGCCAGCAGGGGGGCTGGCGTCCTGGGCACTAATGAAAAA. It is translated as CASRGAGVLGTNEK. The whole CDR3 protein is CASRGAGVLGTNEKLFF.

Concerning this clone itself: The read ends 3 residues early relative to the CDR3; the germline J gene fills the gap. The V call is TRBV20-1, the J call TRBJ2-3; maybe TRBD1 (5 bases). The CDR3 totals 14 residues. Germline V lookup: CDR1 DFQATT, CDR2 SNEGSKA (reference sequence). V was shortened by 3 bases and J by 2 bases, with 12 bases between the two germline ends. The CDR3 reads CSASSRVLTDTQYF. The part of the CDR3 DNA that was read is TGCAGTGCTAGCTCCAGGGTCCTCACAGATACG.

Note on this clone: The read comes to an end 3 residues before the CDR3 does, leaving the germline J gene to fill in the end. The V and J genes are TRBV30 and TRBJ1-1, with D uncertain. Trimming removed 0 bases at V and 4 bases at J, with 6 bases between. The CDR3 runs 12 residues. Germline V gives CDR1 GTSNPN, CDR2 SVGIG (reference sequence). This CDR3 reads CAWSVTGTEAFF. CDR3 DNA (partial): TGTGCCTGGAGTGTAACGGGCACTGAA.

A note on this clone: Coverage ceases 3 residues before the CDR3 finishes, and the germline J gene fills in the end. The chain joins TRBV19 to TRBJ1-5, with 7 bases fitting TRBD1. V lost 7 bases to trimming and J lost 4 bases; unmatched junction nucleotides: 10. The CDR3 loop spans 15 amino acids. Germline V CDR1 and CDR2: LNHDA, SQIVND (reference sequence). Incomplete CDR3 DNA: TGTGCCAGTACGTTTGGACAGGTCGGGAATCAGCCC. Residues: CASTFGQVGNQP. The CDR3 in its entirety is CASTFGQVGNQPQHF.

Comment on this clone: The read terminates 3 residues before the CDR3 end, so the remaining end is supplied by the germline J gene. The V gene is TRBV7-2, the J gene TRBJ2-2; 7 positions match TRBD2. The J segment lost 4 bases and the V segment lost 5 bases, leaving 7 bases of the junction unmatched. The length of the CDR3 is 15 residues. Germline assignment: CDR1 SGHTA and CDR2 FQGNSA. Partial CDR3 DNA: TGTGCCAGCAGCCCGAGGTTAGCGGGCACCGGGGAG. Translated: CASSPRLAGTGE. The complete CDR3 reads CASSPRLAGTGELFF.

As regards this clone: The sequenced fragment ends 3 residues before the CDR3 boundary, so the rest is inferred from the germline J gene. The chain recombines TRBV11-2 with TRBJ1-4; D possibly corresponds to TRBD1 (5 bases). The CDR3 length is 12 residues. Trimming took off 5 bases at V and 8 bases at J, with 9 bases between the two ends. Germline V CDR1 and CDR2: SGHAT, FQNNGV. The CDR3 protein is CASSRNREKLFF. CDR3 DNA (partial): TGTGCCAGCAGCCGCAACAGGGAAAAA. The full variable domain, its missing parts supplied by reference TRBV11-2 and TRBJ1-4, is EAGVAQSPRYKIIEKRQSVAFWCNPISGHATLYWYQQILGQGPKLLIQFQNNGVVDDSQLPKDRFSAERLKGVDSTLKIQPAKLEDSAVYLCASSRNREKLFFGSGTQLSVL.

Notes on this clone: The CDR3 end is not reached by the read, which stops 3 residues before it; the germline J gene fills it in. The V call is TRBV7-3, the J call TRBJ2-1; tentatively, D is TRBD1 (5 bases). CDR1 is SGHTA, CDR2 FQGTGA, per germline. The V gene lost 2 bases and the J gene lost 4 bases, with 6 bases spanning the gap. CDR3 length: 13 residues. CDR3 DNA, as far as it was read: TGTGCCAGCAGCTTATCAGGGTACAATGAG. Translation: CASSLSGYNE. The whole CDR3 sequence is CASSLSGYNEQFF.